Sequencing of this T cell receptor beta chain was carried out in a study of technical replicates of blood from several donors. Generated by immunoSEQ multiplex PCR, the TCRdb table keeps only in-frame clones and is missing some. Found here are approximately 80,000 clones, around 89% of them singletons; the top ten hold less than 0.5%. The sample consisted of T cells isolated from PBMCs. This receptor was obtained from a human donor in good health.

The CDR3 nucleotides read TGTGCCTGGAGTGGTAGCGGGAGTGTCACGTTCTTC. Its translation: CAWSGSGSVTFF. The chain uses TRBV30 and TRBJ2-1, with 9 bases matching TRBD2. Germline values: CDR1 GTSNPN, CDR2 SVGIG (reference sequence). With 1 base clipped from V and 15 bases from J, the junction kept 7 bases outside the gene matches. CDR3 length: 12 residues.